Each of the 13 T cell receptor beta chains below was sequenced from the same sample in a study of T cell repertoires in cytomegalovirus infection. No antigens are known for them. TCRdb ran MiXCR on the reads and lists one entry per CDR3 protein. The data contain just under 500,000 distinct CDR3 sequences, roughly a third of them singletons. The sample was cultured PBMCs, taken from culture after CMV antigen stimulation. All receptors derive from a human donor in good health (CMV status not recorded). Some clones in this sample may be carry-over from other donors' samples.

The genes are TRBV5-4 and TRBJ2-5, with TRBD1 matching 8 bases. This CDR3 has 13 residues. Germline V gene lookup returns CDR1 SGHNT and CDR2 YYREEE (reference sequence). J gave up 4 bases and V 3 bases, and 2 bases lay outside the gene matches. The CDR3 DNA reads TGTGCCAGCAGCTGGGGGACAGGAGAGACCCAGTACTTC. Translating gives CASSWGTGETQYF.

At least ten counts were recorded for this clonotype. The rearrangement uses TRBV7-2 and TRBJ2-7; tentatively, D is TRBD2 (6 bases). CDR3 length: 15 residues. V lost 5 bases and J lost 0, with 14 bases in between. Germline loops: CDR1 SGHTA, CDR2 FQGNSA. CDR3 coding DNA: TGTGCCAGCAGCCCGGGGACTGCTTCCTCCTACGAGCAGTACGTC. This codes for CASSPGTASSYEQYV.

This chain uses TRBV30 with TRBJ1-5, with D possibly matching TRBD1 (6 bases). Germline assignment: CDR1 GTSNPN and CDR2 SVGIG (reference sequence). Trimming pared 0 bases from V and 4 bases from J, leaving 16 bases between. The CDR3 sequence is 16 residues long. The DNA for the CDR3 is TGTGCCTGGAGTGTATGGGGGCAGGGTGATAATCAGCCCCAGCATTTT. Protein sequence: CAWSVWGQGDNQPQHF.

J is TRBJ1-5 and V is TRBV7-9; D gene uncertain. Per germline, CDR1 SEHNR and CDR2 FQNEAQ (reference sequence). V gave up 3 bases and J gave up 9 bases, with 9 bases separating them. The CDR3 length is 12 residues. The CDR3 DNA follows: TGTGCCAGCAGCTTCCCCCTGGCGCCCCAGCATTTT. This codes for CASSFPLAPQHF.

CDR3 residues: CASSIIASGSTDTQYF. In DNA form, the CDR3 reads TGTGCCAGTAGTATAATTGCTAGCGGGAGCACAGATACGCAGTATTTT. This chain links TRBV19 with TRBJ2-3; 8 nucleotides match TRBD2. This CDR3 spans 16 amino acids. CDR1 LNHDA and CDR2 SQIVND come from the germline V gene (reference sequence). The trim removed 2 bases at V and 0 bases at J, leaving 4 bases unmatched. The variable domain in full, with the rest retrieved from reference TRBV19 and TRBJ2-3, is DGGITQSPKYLFRKEGQNVTLSCEQNLNHDAMYWYRQDPGQGLRLIYYSQIVNDFQKGDIAEGYSVSREKKESFPLTVTSAQKNPTAFYLCASSIIASGSTDTQYFGPGTRLTVL.

This clonotype occurred a few times. V is TRBV12-3 or TRBV12-4 and J is TRBJ2-1, with D unresolved. The CDR3 spans 14 residues. V lost 3 bases to trimming and J lost 10 bases, with 16 bases between them. As DNA, the CDR3 is TGTGCCAGCAGTTTGCTGGCTCGCCGGTGGGAGCAGTTCTTC. Translated, it gives CASSLLARRWEQFF.

The V gene is TRBV7-8, the J gene TRBJ2-7, with D possibly TRBD1 on 6 matching bases. Germline V gene sequence: CDR1 SGHVS, CDR2 FQNEAQ. This CDR3 contains 12 residues. The ends were cut back, 5 bases at V and 5 bases at J, with 10 bases in the middle. CDR3 nucleotide sequence: TGTGCCAGCAGCAGGGGGACCGACGAGCAGTACGTC. Encoded protein: CASSRGTDEQYV.

The J gene is TRBJ1-6, the V gene TRBV11-3; D not certain. The V gene's germline CDR1 is SGHNT and CDR2 YENEEA. Trimming removed 5 bases at V and 8 bases at J, with 10 bases between. The CDR3 runs 13 residues. CDR3 sequence: CASSKRPDSPLHF. Here the CDR3 DNA reads TGTGCCAGCAGCAAACGGCCAGATTCACCCCTCCACTTT. The full variable domain, completed using reference TRBV11-3 and TRBJ1-6, is EAGVVQSPRYKIIEKKQPVAFWCNPISGHNTLYWYLQNLGQGPELLIRYENEEAVDDSQLPKDRFSAERLKGVDSTLKIQPAELGDSAVYLCASSKRPDSPLHFGNGTRLTVT.

This clonotype showed up many times. This chain connects TRBV7-2 to TRBJ1-1, with a weak D call TRBD1 (6 bases). V gave up 4 bases and J gave up 1 base, with 13 bases separating them. The length of the CDR3 is 15 residues. The germline V gene encodes CDR1 SGHTA and CDR2 FQGNSA. CDR3 protein: CASSSPGAQNTEAFF. Here the CDR3 DNA reads TGTGCCAGCAGCTCACCGGGGGCCCAGAACACTGAAGCTTTCTTT.

The V and J genes are TRBV20-1 and TRBJ2-5, with TRBD2 as a possible D gene (5 bases). Trimming took 4 bases from V and 1 from J, leaving 13 bases between them. CDR1 is DFQATT, CDR2 SNEGSKA, per germline (reference sequence). CDR3 length: 14 amino acids. CDR3 bases: TGCAGTGCTAATCGAGGGTCCCCCCAAGAGACCCAGTACTTC. It codes for CSANRGSPQETQYF.

The sample holds one count of this clonotype. J is TRBJ2-2 and V is TRBV12-3 or TRBV12-4; either TRBD1 or TRBD2 may fit D (6 bases each). This CDR3 contains 14 residues. Trimming stripped 6 bases from V and 6 bases from J, with 14 bases between. In DNA form, the CDR3 reads TGTGCCAGCAGCCTACTAGGGGGGCCCGGGGAGCTGTTTTTT. Protein sequence: CASSLLGGPGELFF.

The table lists this clonotype with many counts. V is TRBV7-2 and J is TRBJ1-1; D call uncertain. Trimming stripped 1 base from V and 4 bases from J, with 13 bases between. CDR1 is SGHTA and CDR2 is FQGNSA in the germline V gene. CDR3 length: 15 amino acids. The DNA of the CDR3 is TGTGCCAGCAGCTTAGATTCGACAAGTCTCACTGAAGCTTTCTTT. Protein sequence: CASSLDSTSLTEAFF.

This clonotype turned up a few times. This chain connects TRBV7-8 to TRBJ2-1; 13 bases map to TRBD2. The CDR3 length is 17 residues. Trimming at V came to 2 bases and at J to 0 bases, leaving 1 base not matched to a gene. Germline CDR1 reads SGHVS; CDR2 reads FQNEAQ. CDR3 in amino acids: CASSLWTSGSSYNEQFF. CDR3 nucleotides: TGTGCCAGCAGCTTATGGACTAGCGGGAGCTCCTACAATGAGCAGTTCTTC.